This T cell receptor (beta chain) is drawn from a study of regulatory T cells in long-lasting Graves disease. This clonotype has more than one count but fewer than ten. The germline CDR1 and CDR2 sequences are LNHDA and SQIVND (reference sequence). This CDR3 is 13 amino acids long. Trimming took off 8 bases at V and 5 bases at J, with 13 bases between the two ends. As to time point: persistent/refractory GD, antithyroid drugs over 5 years with positive TRAb. Preparation of the TCR library used RNA extracted from PBMCs. Each of the patients was recruited from an endocrinology department situated in Xi'an, China. iRepertoire HTBI primers and Arm-PCR of CDR3 regions built TCR beta libraries. TCRdb recomputed calls from the multiplex PCR reads with MiXCR, one row per CDR3 protein. The sample yields a few hundred thousand distinct CDR3 sequences, roughly 22% seen once.

The receptor comes from a female donor with Graves disease. Sample: peripheral blood mononuclear cells (PBMCs), taken when the disease was refractory, from a patient treated with antithyroid drugs. The gene calls are TRBV19 and TRBJ1-5; maybe TRBD1 (5 bases). DNA of the CDR3: TGTGCCAGTGGGGGGTTCTCGGATCAGCCCCAGCATTTT. It codes for CASGGFSDQPQHF.